A single sample is the source of the 29 T cell receptor beta chains below, sequenced in a study of shared clonotypes between healthy human individuals. Naive CD8 populations comprised CD45RO-negative cells positively selected for CCR7, excluding terminally differentiated effector memory CD45RA+ cells. Assay: immunoSEQ multiplex PCR; the TCRdb copy retains only in-frame clones and omits some. The table records roughly 770,000 clones, 90% to 97% of them present only once. Specimen: naive CD8+ T cells sorted from blood. The source of these receptors is a man aged 25 to 40 in good health.

This clone was recorded only once. The CDR3 sequence is CASSVAGQGEETQYF. The CDR3, as DNA: TGTGCCAGCAGCGTAGCTGGGCAGGGGGAAGAGACCCAGTACTTC. The chain carries TRBV9 and TRBJ2-5; 7 bases map to TRBD1. V lost 0 bases, J lost 3 bases, and 5 bases stayed unmatched. The CDR3 consists of 15 residues. The germline V gene has CDR1 SGDLS and CDR2 YYNGEE.

The chain uses TRBV29-1 and TRBJ2-2; a weak D match, TRBD1 (5 bases). The V gene's germline CDR1 is SQVTM and CDR2 ANQGSEA. This CDR3 is 14 amino acids long. V lost 6 bases and J 0 bases, leaving 11 bases between the germline ends. CDR3 in DNA: TGCAGCGTAAAGGGGCATTCGAACACCGGGGAGCTGTTTTTT. The encoded protein is CSVKGHSNTGELFF.

The J gene is TRBJ1-1, the V gene TRBV30; maybe TRBD1 (5 bases). Germline V CDR1 and CDR2: GTSNPN, SVGIG (reference sequence). Trimming removed 3 bases at V and 7 bases at J, with 15 bases between. CDR3 length: 13 residues. DNA for the CDR3: TGTGCCTGGAGGGGCGGGGGATTAGATGAAGCTTTCTTT. Protein: CAWRGGGLDEAFF.

The rearrangement uses TRBV2 and TRBJ2-7, with D hard to call. Germline V lookup: CDR1 SNHLY, CDR2 FYNNEI. V gave up 3 bases and J gave up 2 bases, with 8 bases separating them. The CDR3 runs 13 residues. Written as DNA, the CDR3 is TGTGCCAGCAGTGACAGTAGAGCCTACGAGCAGTACTTC. Amino acid sequence: CASSDSRAYEQYF.

This chain connects TRBV7-9 to TRBJ2-7, with TRBD1 matching over 11 bases. The CDR3 is made up of 15 amino acids. CDR1 SEHNR and CDR2 FQNEAQ come from the germline V gene (reference sequence). Trimming removed 4 bases from V and 3 bases from J; junction bases left unmatched: 5. CDR3 bases: TGTGCCAGCAGCTCCGGACAGGGGGCCTACTACGAGCAGTACTTC. Its protein is CASSSGQGAYYEQYF.

This clone was seen only once. CDR3 amino acids: CASSVTLQGIGHTDTQYF. The CDR3 DNA is TGTGCCAGCAGCGTAACTCTACAGGGAATCGGGCACACAGATACGCAGTATTTT. The chain links TRBV9 to TRBJ2-3; weak D call: TRBD1 (6 bases). Germline CDR1 and CDR2: SGDLS and YYNGEE. This CDR3 contains 18 residues. V shed 1 base and J shed 2 bases, with 20 bases lying between them.

This rearrangement joins TRBV7-9 to TRBJ2-2, with TRBD2 identical over 7 bases. Per germline, CDR1 SEHNR and CDR2 FQNEAQ (reference sequence). This CDR3 contains 12 residues. V shed 6 bases and J 6 bases; nucleotides not matched to a gene: 1. The CDR3 sequence is CASRTSPGELFF. The CDR3 DNA reads TGTGCCAGCAGGACTAGCCCCGGGGAGCTGTTTTTT.

V gene TRBV4-1 combines with J gene TRBJ2-5, with unresolved D. Germline CDR1 is MGHRA and CDR2 is YSYEKL. V lost 0 bases and J lost 5, with 22 bases in between. CDR3 length equals 18 residues. CDR3 sequence: CASSQDLTVSTPPETQYF. Here the CDR3 DNA reads TGCGCCAGCAGCCAAGATCTGACCGTGAGCACTCCCCCGGAGACCCAGTACTTC.

This clone came up once. The chain couples TRBV29-1 to TRBJ2-5; D might be TRBD2 (6 bases). This CDR3 contains 14 residues. CDR1 and CDR2 (germline): SQVTM, ANQGSEA. V lost 4 bases to trimming and J lost 1 base, with 13 bases between them. CDR3 DNA sequence: TGCAGCGTTGCAATGGGGGACTCCCAAGAGACCCAGTACTTC. Its protein is CSVAMGDSQETQYF.

This chain joins TRBV7-3 and TRBJ2-5; 11 nucleotides agree with TRBD1. The CDR3 loop spans 13 amino acids. Losses at the gene ends were 5 bases for V and 8 bases for J; bases not matched to a gene: 4. In germline, CDR1 is SGHTA, CDR2 FQGTGA. For the CDR3, the DNA is TGTGCCAGCAGCCCGGGACAGGGGGGTACCCAGTACTTC. Translating gives CASSPGQGGTQYF.

V gene TRBV12-5 combines with J gene TRBJ2-7; possibly TRBD1 or TRBD2 for D (5 bases each). Trimming pared 9 bases from V and 4 bases from J, leaving 16 bases between. Germline values: CDR1 LGHNT, CDR2 FRNRAP. This CDR3 region has 13 residues. The CDR3 DNA sequence: TGTGCTAGGGCTGGGGACGGCGTGTACGAGCAGTACTTC. This codes for CARAGDGVYEQYF.

V gene TRBV27 combines with J gene TRBJ1-2, with no clear D. The germline gives CDR1 MNHEY, CDR2 SMNVEV (reference sequence). The CDR3 spans 14 residues. V lost 6 bases, J lost 4 bases, and 15 bases lay in between. CDR3 coding DNA: TGTGCCAGCAGATTTGGTCAGAATGCCTATGGCTACACCTTC. Its translation is CASRFGQNAYGYTF.

The rearrangement uses TRBV7-8 and TRBJ1-2; D is undetermined. The germline gives CDR1 SGHVS, CDR2 FQNEAQ. The CDR3 totals 12 residues. The V gene lost 4 bases and the J gene lost 4 bases, with 7 bases spanning the gap. The CDR3 nucleotides read TGTGCCAGCAGCTCCCTTAGCTATGGCTACACCTTC. This gives the protein CASSSLSYGYTF.

The genes are TRBV5-1 and TRBJ1-4, with D tentatively TRBD1 (5 bases). Germline V gene sequence: CDR1 SGHRS, CDR2 YFSETQ. The CDR3 has 15 residues. Trimming removed 6 bases at V and 5 bases at J, with 17 bases between. The CDR3 loop is CASTIKGTPNEKLFF. The CDR3 nucleotides read TGCGCCAGCACCATCAAGGGGACCCCAAATGAAAAACTGTTTTTT.

The chain couples TRBV7-9 to TRBJ1-1; D not resolved. The CDR3 is 12 amino acids. The germline V gene has CDR1 SEHNR and CDR2 FQNEAQ (reference sequence). Trimming removed 8 bases from V and 1 base from J, with 8 bases in between. In DNA form, the CDR3 reads TGTGCCAGCGGCCGCCAGAACACTGAAGCTTTCTTT. It yields the protein CASGRQNTEAFF.

The V call is TRBV7-9, the J call TRBJ2-1, with 7 bases fitting TRBD1. This CDR3 is 15 amino acids long. V was clipped by 5 bases and J by 0 bases; unmatched bases: 4. The germline CDR1 and CDR2 sequences are SEHNR and FQNEAQ (reference sequence). The CDR3 DNA follows: TGTGCCAGCAGCCATGAGGGGGCCTCCTACAATGAGCAGTTCTTC. Its translation: CASSHEGASYNEQFF.

This clone has more than one count but fewer than ten. Different DNA sequences within this sample yield the same CDR3. The chain has TRBV28 and TRBJ2-7; the D gene is possibly TRBD2 (5 bases). This CDR3 has 11 residues. The V gene's germline CDR1 is MDHEN and CDR2 SYDVKM. The ends were cut back, 5 bases at V and 3 bases at J, with 5 bases in the middle. The CDR3 is CASSDYYEQYF. The CDR3 DNA sequence: TGTGCCAGCAGTGACTACTACGAGCAGTACTTC.

This clone was picked up one time. This rearrangement joins TRBV9 to TRBJ2-7; weak D call: TRBD2 (5 bases). Germline CDR1 and CDR2: SGDLS and YYNGEE. V was shortened by 4 bases and J by 0 bases, with 14 bases between the two germline ends. The CDR3 consists of 15 residues. CDR3 amino acids: CASSPQGSYSYEQYF. The DNA of the CDR3 is TGTGCCAGCAGCCCTCAAGGGAGTTACTCCTACGAGCAGTACTTC.

The chain links TRBV18 to TRBJ2-2; D not resolved. V was clipped by 3 bases and J by 0 bases, with 11 bases between them. The length of the CDR3 is 16 residues. Germline-derived CDR1 and CDR2 are KGHSH and LQKENI. The CDR3 reads CASSPSAAANTGELFF. CDR3 sequence (DNA): TGTGCCAGCTCACCGTCGGCGGCCGCGAACACCGGGGAGCTGTTTTTT.

CDR3 nucleotide sequence: TGTGCCAGCAGCGTAGAGGGAGTTCGGGATGAGCAGTTCTTC. This gives the protein CASSVEGVRDEQFF. The rearrangement links TRBV9 to TRBJ2-1; a weak D match, TRBD2 (5 bases). V lost 0 bases, J lost 8 bases, and 12 bases lay in between. Germline CDR1 is SGDLS and CDR2 is YYNGEE. The CDR3 is 14 residues long.

The rearrangement links TRBV27 to TRBJ1-5; D may be TRBD1 (5 bases). This CDR3 region has 14 residues. Per germline, CDR1 MNHEY and CDR2 SMNVEV (reference sequence). Trimming stripped 6 bases from V and 6 bases from J, with 15 bases between. The CDR3 DNA reads TGTGCCAGCAGCGAGTTTCCGGGGGGTCAGCCCCAGCATTTT. As protein: CASSEFPGGQPQHF.

This clone has just one count. Written as DNA, the CDR3 is TGTGCCAGCAGCCCACGACACAATGAGCAGTTCTTC. Protein product: CASSPRHNEQFF. The chain links TRBV7-2 to TRBJ2-1; D gene unclear. This CDR3 region has 12 residues. V was pared by 5 bases and J by 5 bases, with 7 bases between. The germline V gene has CDR1 SGHTA and CDR2 FQGNSA.

CDR3 sequence reads: CASSRTAGTEQETQYF. The CDR3 bases are TGCGCCAGCAGCCGGACCGCCGGGACAGAACAGGAGACCCAGTACTTC. The chain employs TRBV4-1 and TRBJ2-5; TRBD1 aligns across 7 bases. The CDR3 is made up of 16 amino acids. CDR1 and CDR2 (germline): MGHRA, YSYEKL. J lost 5 bases, V lost 4 bases, and 13 bases had no gene match.

This chain links TRBV10-2 with TRBJ1-2; no clear D. V lost 0 bases and J lost 6, with 32 bases in between. There are 21 residues in the CDR3. Germline V gene sequence: CDR1 WSHSY, CDR2 SAAADI. The CDR3 spells CASSESLYPLQEEEGMNGYTF. CDR3 coding DNA: TGCGCCAGCAGTGAGTCTCTTTACCCGCTTCAGGAGGAGGAGGGAATGAATGGCTACACCTTC.

The rearrangement links TRBV7-9 to TRBJ1-2; 8 bases align to TRBD1. The CDR3 is 16 residues long. Germline values: CDR1 SEHNR, CDR2 FQNEAQ (reference sequence). V was clipped by 1 base and J by 5 bases; unmatched bases: 9. CDR3 bases: TGTGCCAGCAGCTTAGTGGGGTGGGACAGGCAGTATGGCTACACCTTC. Residues: CASSLVGWDRQYGYTF.

The rearrangement uses TRBV10-2 and TRBJ2-7; a weak D match, TRBD2 (5 bases). In germline, CDR1 is WSHSY, CDR2 SAAADI. With 2 bases removed from V and 2 bases from J, the gap between germline ends came to 13 bases. CDR3 length: 15 residues. The CDR3 here is CASSERQAGTYEQYF. The CDR3 coding sequence is TGCGCCAGCAGTGAGAGGCAGGCGGGTACCTACGAGCAGTACTTC.

Comment on this clone: Distinct nucleotide sequences in the sample also encode this CDR3. This chain links TRBV5-1 with TRBJ2-1; D gene ambiguous. Germline CDR1 reads SGHRS; CDR2 reads YFSETQ. Trimming cost V 4 bases and J 6 bases, with 5 bases left between them. The CDR3 contains 11 residues. The CDR3 coding sequence is TGCGCCAGCAGCCTTAGCAATGAGCAGTTCTTC. Encoded protein: CASSLSNEQFF.

V and J are TRBV7-8 and TRBJ2-2, with a weak D call TRBD1 (5 bases). There are 15 residues in the CDR3. V was clipped by 3 bases and J by 0 bases, with 8 bases between them. The germline CDR1 and CDR2 sequences are SGHVS and FQNEAQ. The CDR3 region has the DNA TGTGCCAGCAGCTTCCAGACAGCGAACACCGGGGAGCTGTTTTTT. Its translation: CASSFQTANTGELFF.

This sequence joins TRBV11-2 and TRBJ2-2, with TRBD2 identical over 14 bases. Trimming at V came to 4 bases and at J to 5 bases, leaving 0 bases not matched to a gene. The CDR3 length is 15 residues. Germline CDR1 is SGHAT and CDR2 is FQNNGV. This CDR3 is CASSWTSGGTGELFF. CDR3 DNA sequence: TGTGCCAGCAGCTGGACTAGCGGGGGGACCGGGGAGCTGTTTTTT. The whole variable domain, remainder taken from reference TRBV11-2 and TRBJ2-2, is EAGVAQSPRYKIIEKRQSVAFWCNPISGHATLYWYQQILGQGPKLLIQFQNNGVVDDSQLPKDRFSAERLKGVDSTLKIQPAKLEDSAVYLCASSWTSGGTGELFFGEGSRLTVL.